This T cell receptor beta chain was observed in a study of cytomegalovirus exposure and HLA in healthy donors. Study overall: Samples from HLA-typed donors yielded approximately 88 million unique TCRs in an early data release. Findings and limits, study-wide: Indistinguishable V segments, including TRBV6-2 and TRBV6-3, were excluded. Later analysis identified a missense DCLRE1C variant that was linked to TCR beta V- and J-gene trimming.

Of note for this clone: The antigen remains undetermined.

PCR was performed using 60 Vbeta and 13 Jbeta primers. Sequencing was performed with immunoSEQ multiplex PCR; in TCRdb, only in-frame clones are kept and a portion is missing. The sample contains over 80,000 clones, around three quarters of which appear only once. CDR1 is MNHNY, CDR2 SVGAGI, per germline (reference sequence). V gave up 10 bases and J gave up 2 bases; unmatched junction bases: 7. The CDR3 is 13 amino acids. The V call is TRBV6-6, the J call TRBJ2-5, with 7 bases that match TRBD1. This clonotype was obtained from a man in his forties in good health and CMV-seronegative. Sample: PBMCs. CDR3 sequence reads: CATSRGQQETQYF. DNA of the CDR3: TGTGCCACCTCTCGGGGACAGCAAGAGACCCAGTACTTC.